This TCR beta chain was captured by sequencing in a study of blood T cell repertoires in COVID-19. Study overall: Sample material is recorded as cDNA or gDNA derived from T cells, B-cell-depleted T cells, or PBMCs.

Per the study methods: From reference gene primer amplification, estimates of nucleated cell counts were derived. Some clones are missing from TCRdb's copy, which holds only in-frame ones; the method was immunoSEQ multiplex PCR. The V and J calls and clone size come from that table; D and trimming were worked out from the DNA. The table records 110,000 to 150,000 clones, around 89% of them present only once. The CDR3 length is 18 residues. V gave up 5 bases and J gave up 3 bases; unmatched junction bases: 8. The germline V gene encodes CDR1 MNHEY and CDR2 SMNVEV (reference sequence). V gene TRBV27 combines with J gene TRBJ2-6; 12 bases fit TRBD1. Sequenced sample: peripheral blood. The TCR originated in a man aged 60-69 years with active or convalescent COVID-19. The CDR3 nucleotides are TGTGCCAGCAGTGTCGCCCGGGACAGGGGGCTTGGGGCCAACGTCCTGACTTTC. As protein: CASSVARDRGLGANVLTF.